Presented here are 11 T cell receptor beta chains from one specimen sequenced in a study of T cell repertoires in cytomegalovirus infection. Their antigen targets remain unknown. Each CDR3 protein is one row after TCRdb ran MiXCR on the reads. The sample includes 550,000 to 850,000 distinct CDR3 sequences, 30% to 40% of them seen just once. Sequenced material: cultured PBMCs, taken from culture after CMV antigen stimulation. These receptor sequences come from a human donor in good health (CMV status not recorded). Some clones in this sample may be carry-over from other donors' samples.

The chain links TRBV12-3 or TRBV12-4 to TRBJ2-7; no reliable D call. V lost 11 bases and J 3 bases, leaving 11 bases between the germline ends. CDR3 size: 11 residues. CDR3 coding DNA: TGTGCCTACGACATCCACTACGAGCAGTACTTC. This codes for CAYDIHYEQYF.

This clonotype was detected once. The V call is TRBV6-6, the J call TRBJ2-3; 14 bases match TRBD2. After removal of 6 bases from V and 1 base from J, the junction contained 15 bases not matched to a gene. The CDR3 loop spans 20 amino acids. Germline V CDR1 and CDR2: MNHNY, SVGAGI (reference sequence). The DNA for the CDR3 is TGTGCCAGCAGCCCCGGGACTAGCGGGAGTGAGTTCAGGGGCACAGATACGCAGTATTTT. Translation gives CASSPGTSGSEFRGTDTQYF.

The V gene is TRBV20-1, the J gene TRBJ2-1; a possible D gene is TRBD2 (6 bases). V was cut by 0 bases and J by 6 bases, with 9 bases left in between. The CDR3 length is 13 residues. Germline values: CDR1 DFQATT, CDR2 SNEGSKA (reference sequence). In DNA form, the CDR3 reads TGCAGTGCTAGAGACCTGACTAGCAATGAGCAGTTCTTC. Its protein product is CSARDLTSNEQFF.

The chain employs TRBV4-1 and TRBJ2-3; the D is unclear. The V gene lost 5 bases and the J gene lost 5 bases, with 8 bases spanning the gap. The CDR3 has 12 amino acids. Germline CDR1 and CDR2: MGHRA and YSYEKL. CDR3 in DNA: TGCGCCAGCAGCTTTTTTGGAGATACGCAGTATTTT. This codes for CASSFFGDTQYF.

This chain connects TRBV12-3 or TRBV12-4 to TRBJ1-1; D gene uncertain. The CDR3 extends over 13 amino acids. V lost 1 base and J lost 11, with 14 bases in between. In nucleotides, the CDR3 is TGTGCCAGCAGTTTAGTTGATAGGGCCGCGGCTTTCTTT. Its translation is CASSLVDRAAAFF.

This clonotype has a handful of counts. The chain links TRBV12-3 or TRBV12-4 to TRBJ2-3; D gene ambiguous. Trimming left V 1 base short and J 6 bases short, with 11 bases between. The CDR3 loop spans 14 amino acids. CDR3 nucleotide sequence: TGTGCCAGCAGTTTAGTTTCCCCCGGCGATACGCAGTATTTT. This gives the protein CASSLVSPGDTQYF.

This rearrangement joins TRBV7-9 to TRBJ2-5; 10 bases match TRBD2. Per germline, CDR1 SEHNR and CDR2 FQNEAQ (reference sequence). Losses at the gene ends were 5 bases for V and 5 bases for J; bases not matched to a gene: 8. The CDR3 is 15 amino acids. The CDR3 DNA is TGTGCCAGCAGCCCAGGAGCGGGGGGGCGCGAGACCCAGTACTTC. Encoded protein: CASSPGAGGRETQYF.

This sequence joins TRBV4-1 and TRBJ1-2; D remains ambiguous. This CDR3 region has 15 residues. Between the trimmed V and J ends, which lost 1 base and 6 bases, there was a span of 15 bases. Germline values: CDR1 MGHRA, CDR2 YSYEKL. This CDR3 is CASSQGPLHMDGYTF. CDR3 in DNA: TGCGCCAGCAGCCAAGGACCCCTCCATATGGATGGCTACACCTTC.

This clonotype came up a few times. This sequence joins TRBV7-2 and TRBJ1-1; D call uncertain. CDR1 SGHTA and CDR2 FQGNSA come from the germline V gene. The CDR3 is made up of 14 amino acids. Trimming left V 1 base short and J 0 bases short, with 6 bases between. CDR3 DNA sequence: TGTGCCAGCAGCTTAGTTGGGGTGAACACTGAAGCTTTCTTT. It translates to CASSLVGVNTEAFF.

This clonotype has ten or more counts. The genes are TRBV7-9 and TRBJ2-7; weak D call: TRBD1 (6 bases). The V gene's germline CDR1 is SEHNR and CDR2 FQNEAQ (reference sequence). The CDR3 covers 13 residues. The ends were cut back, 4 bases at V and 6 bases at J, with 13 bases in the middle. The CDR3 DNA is TGTGCCAGCAGCTGGGACATCCAGGGCGAGCAGTACTTC. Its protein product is CASSWDIQGEQYF.

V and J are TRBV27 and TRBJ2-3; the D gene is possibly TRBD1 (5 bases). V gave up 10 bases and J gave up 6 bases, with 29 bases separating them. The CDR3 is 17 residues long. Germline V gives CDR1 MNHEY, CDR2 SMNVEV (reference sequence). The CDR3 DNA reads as TGTGCCACCCAGACGGGTAGTTGGCGGTTACCAGGGGATACGCAGTATTTT. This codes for CATQTGSWRLPGDTQYF.